This entry lists 24 T cell receptor beta chains sequenced from one sample in a study of blood T cell repertoires in COVID-19. Data came from immunoSEQ multiplex PCR; TCRdb stores just in-frame clones and leaves some out. The sample lists approximately 240,000 clones; approximately 86% were seen once. What was sequenced was peripheral blood. All receptors derive from a woman of 80 years or more with active or convalescent COVID-19.

CDR3 in amino acids: CASSSEGAGVGSETQYF. CDR3 DNA sequence: TGTGCCAGCAGTTCCGAAGGGGCGGGGGTAGGCAGTGAGACCCAGTACTTC. V gene TRBV2 combines with J gene TRBJ2-5, with TRBD2 identical over 7 bases. V trimming: 5 bases; J trimming: 5 bases; junction bases outside the gene matches: 17. Germline CDR1 reads SNHLY; CDR2 reads FYNNEI. CDR3 length: 17 residues.

The rearrangement joins TRBV21-1 to TRBJ1-2. TRBV21-1 is designated a pseudogene. The CDR3 length is 14 residues. The CDR3 reads CASSKDPLADGYTF. DNA for the CDR3: TGTGCCAGCAGCAAAGATCCATTAGCGGATGGCTACACCTTC.

The chain recombines TRBV11-2 with TRBJ2-1; possible D gene TRBD2, 5 bases. The V end lost 5 bases, the J end lost 4 bases, and 9 bases lay between the germline ends. Looked up from germline, CDR1 is SGHAT and CDR2 is FQNNGV. The CDR3 is 13 amino acids. The DNA of the CDR3 is TGTGCCAGCAGCCAGGACTTTTACAATGAGCAGTTCTTC. It yields the protein CASSQDFYNEQFF. The whole variable domain, remainder taken from reference TRBV11-2 and TRBJ2-1, is EAGVAQSPRYKIIEKRQSVAFWCNPISGHATLYWYQQILGQGPKLLIQFQNNGVVDDSQLPKDRFSAERLKGVDSTLKIQPAKLEDSAVYLCASSQDFYNEQFFGPGTRLTVL.

The chain joins TRBV3-1 (or the pseudogene TRBV3-2) to TRBJ2-7; 8 bases are shared with TRBD2. V lost 3 bases, J lost 6 bases, and 4 bases stayed unmatched. This CDR3 has 13 residues. The germline CDR1 and CDR2 sequences are LGHDT and YNNKEL (reference sequence). The CDR3 reads CASSQGLEFEQYF. As DNA, the CDR3 is TGTGCCAGCAGCCAGGGACTAGAATTCGAGCAGTACTTC.

The chain carries TRBV7-9 and TRBJ1-5; 7 nucleotides agree with TRBD1. From germline, CDR1 is SEHNR and CDR2 FQNEAQ (reference sequence). The CDR3 runs 14 residues. V gave up 2 bases and J gave up 4 bases; unmatched junction bases: 2. CDR3 nucleotide sequence: TGTGCCAGCAGCTTACAGGGGGGTAATCAGCCCCAGCATTTT. It codes for CASSLQGGNQPQHF.

The chain employs TRBV20-1 and TRBJ1-1, with unresolved D. Looked up from germline, CDR1 is DFQATT and CDR2 is SNEGSKA (reference sequence). V was pared by 7 bases and J by 5 bases, with 11 bases between. This CDR3 region has 11 residues. CDR3 bases: TGCAGTGGACGGGAGAGGACTGAAGCTTTCTTT. This encodes CSGRERTEAFF.

The chain has TRBV5-1 and TRBJ2-1; 8 bases align to TRBD1. V was clipped by 0 bases and J by 2 bases; unmatched bases: 4. This CDR3 has 16 residues. Germline values: CDR1 SGHRS, CDR2 YFSETQ. CDR3 sequence reads: CASSLETGVAYNEQFF. In nucleotides, the CDR3 is TGCGCCAGCAGCTTGGAGACAGGGGTGGCCTACAATGAGCAGTTCTTC. The full variable domain, with the rest looked up from reference TRBV5-1 and TRBJ2-1, is KAGVTQTPRYLIKTRGQQVTLSCSPISGHRSVSWYQQTPGQGLQFLFEYFSETQRNKGNFPGRFSGRQFSNSRSEMNVSTLELGDSALYLCASSLETGVAYNEQFFGPGTRLTVL.

V and J are TRBV5-1 and TRBJ2-6; 7 positions agree with TRBD1. The V and J ends lost 4 bases and 0 bases, in that order; junction bases with no gene match: 4. The CDR3 length is 16 residues. Germline V gene data show CDR1 as SGHRS and CDR2 as YFSETQ. The CDR3 protein is CASSEGTASGANVLTF. DNA for the CDR3: TGCGCCAGCAGCGAAGGGACAGCCTCTGGGGCCAACGTCCTGACTTTC.

The gene calls are TRBV18 and TRBJ2-2, with D uncertain. Trimming left V 1 base short and J 3 bases short, with 12 bases between. Germline V CDR1 and CDR2: KGHSH, LQKENI. The CDR3 sequence is 16 residues long. The CDR3 region has the DNA TGTGCCAGCTCACCACGACTGGGTTTGGACACCGGGGAGCTGTTTTTT. Encoded protein: CASSPRLGLDTGELFF. Filled out from reference TRBV18 and TRBJ2-2, the complete variable domain reads NAGVMQNPRHLVRRRGQEARLRCSPMKGHSHVYWYRQLPEEGLKFMVYLQKENIIDESGMPKERFSAEFPKEGPSILRIQQVVRGDSAAYFCASSPRLGLDTGELFFGEGSRLTVL.

The rearrangement uses TRBV6-4 and TRBJ1-6; 7 bases match TRBD1. The trim removed 0 bases at V and 10 bases at J, leaving 3 bases unmatched. In germline, CDR1 is MRHNA, CDR2 SNTAGT. The CDR3 is 14 residues long. The CDR3 region is CASSDSLGQSPLHF. In nucleotides, the CDR3 is TGTGCCAGCAGTGACTCCTTGGGACAGTCACCCCTCCACTTT.

This chain joins TRBV5-4 and TRBJ2-1, with TRBD2 as a possible D gene (7 bases). The CDR3 spans 16 residues. Looked up from germline, CDR1 is SGHNT and CDR2 is YYREEE (reference sequence). V gave up 2 bases and J gave up 8 bases, with 20 bases separating them. The CDR3 DNA reads TGTGCCAGCAGCTTTATAGGGGGGGGCCTGGGCGATGAGCAGTTCTTC. It encodes CASSFIGGGLGDEQFF.

The rearrangement uses TRBV18 and TRBJ1-5, with 11 bases matching TRBD1. This CDR3 contains 15 residues. Germline assignment: CDR1 KGHSH and CDR2 LQKENI. Trimming took 2 bases from V and 5 from J; bases not matched to a gene: 2. The CDR3 here is CASSPGTGGYQPQHF. The CDR3 DNA sequence: TGTGCCAGCTCACCAGGGACAGGGGGATATCAGCCCCAGCATTTT.

The chain combines TRBV24-1 with TRBJ1-2; maybe TRBD1 (5 bases). This CDR3 has 13 residues. V was cut by 4 bases and J by 6 bases, with 11 bases left in between. Germline V CDR1 and CDR2: KGHDR, SFDVKD. CDR3 amino acids: CATSDPGYHGYTF. CDR3 coding DNA: TGTGCCACCAGTGACCCAGGGTACCATGGCTACACCTTC.

This chain's CDR3 is CASSPGQMNTEAFF. In DNA, the CDR3 is TGCGCCAGCAGTCCCGGACAGATGAACACTGAAGCTTTCTTT. V usage is TRBV23-1 and J usage is TRBJ1-1, with D possibly being TRBD1 (6 bases). TRBV23-1 is annotated as an ORF whose role is uncertain. This CDR3 region has 14 residues. Trimming removed 4 bases at V and 0 bases at J, with 9 bases between.

This sequence joins TRBV19 and TRBJ1-5; D gene ambiguous. This CDR3 has 15 amino acids. V was pared by 6 bases and J by 5 bases, with 17 bases between. Per the germline V gene, CDR1 is LNHDA and CDR2 is SQIVND (reference sequence). The CDR3, as DNA: TGTGCCAGTAGGAGCCTTCAGGTGAACTATCAGCCCCAGCATTTT. This gives the protein CASRSLQVNYQPQHF. The full variable domain, its missing parts supplied by reference TRBV19 and TRBJ1-5, is DGGITQSPKYLFRKEGQNVTLSCEQNLNHDAMYWYRQDPGQGLRLIYYSQIVNDFQKGDIAEGYSVSREKKESFPLTVTSAQKNPTAFYLCASRSLQVNYQPQHFGDGTRLSIL.

V usage is TRBV15 and J usage is TRBJ1-1; tentative D call: TRBD1 (5 bases). Per the germline V gene, CDR1 is LNHNV and CDR2 is YYDKDF (reference sequence). The CDR3 extends over 12 amino acids. V lost 3 bases, J lost 7 bases, and 9 bases lay in between. CDR3 amino acids: CATSRGGSEAFF. As DNA, the CDR3 is TGTGCCACCAGCAGGGGGGGGAGTGAAGCTTTCTTT.

This chain links TRBV18 with TRBJ2-7, with D tentatively TRBD2 (5 bases). This CDR3 comprises 14 residues. Per the germline V gene, CDR1 is KGHSH and CDR2 is LQKENI. The V gene lost 2 bases and the J gene lost 9 bases, with 17 bases spanning the gap. The CDR3 DNA reads as TGTGCCAGCTCACCAAGGGCCCTAGCCCTCGGGCAGTACTTC. Residues: CASSPRALALGQYF.

The chain couples TRBV28 to TRBJ1-2; 8 nucleotides match TRBD1. Germline V lookup: CDR1 MDHEN, CDR2 SYDVKM. The V gene end was trimmed by 8 bases and the J gene end by 4 bases; junction bases not matched to a gene: 6. The CDR3 consists of 13 residues. The CDR3 loop reads CASGEGQVYGYTF. In DNA form, the CDR3 reads TGTGCCAGCGGGGAGGGACAGGTCTATGGCTACACCTTC.

This chain connects TRBV5-1 to TRBJ2-7, with 7 bases identical to TRBD1. J lost 3 bases, V lost 4 bases, and 7 bases had no gene match. CDR1 SGHRS and CDR2 YFSETQ come from the germline V gene. This CDR3 region has 14 residues. The CDR3 nucleotides read TGCGCCAGCAGCCATGACAGGGTCCACTACGAGCAGTACTTC. It encodes CASSHDRVHYEQYF.

This chain connects TRBV18 to TRBJ1-5, with 8 bases matching TRBD1. V shed 2 bases and J 5 bases; nucleotides not matched to a gene: 8. Germline lookup yields CDR1 KGHSH and CDR2 LQKENI. The CDR3 runs to 16 residues. The CDR3 nucleotides read TGTGCCAGCTCACCAGGAGACAGGGGTCTCTATCAGCCCCAGCATTTT. Protein sequence: CASSPGDRGLYQPQHF.

The V gene is TRBV5-1, the J gene TRBJ2-4, with 9 bases lining up with TRBD1. CDR3 length: 13 residues. J was trimmed by 7 bases and V by 4 bases; bases with no gene match: 3. Looked up from germline, CDR1 is SGHRS and CDR2 is YFSETQ. CDR3 protein: CASSPTGGNIQYF. The CDR3 region has the DNA TGCGCCAGCAGCCCGACAGGGGGGAACATTCAGTACTTC.

The chain couples TRBV13 to TRBJ1-3; D is ambiguous. Germline V gives CDR1 PRHDT, CDR2 FYEKMQ (reference sequence). The V end lost 5 bases, the J end lost 0 bases, and 17 bases lay between the germline ends. This CDR3 comprises 17 residues. Written as DNA, the CDR3 is TGTGCCAGCAGCCCCGGCCTTGGATCGGGCTCTGGAAACACCATATATTTT. The encoded protein is CASSPGLGSGSGNTIYF.

The J gene is TRBJ2-1, the V gene TRBV6-6; 8 bases fit TRBD1. This CDR3 has 15 residues. With 6 bases clipped from V and 4 bases from J, the junction kept 8 bases outside the gene matches. CDR1 is MNHNY and CDR2 is SVGAGI in the germline V gene (reference sequence). CDR3 protein: CASSLGQGDYNEQFF. CDR3 in DNA: TGTGCCAGCAGCCTAGGACAGGGAGATTACAATGAGCAGTTCTTC.

The chain has TRBV19 and TRBJ2-2; maybe TRBD1 (7 bases). The CDR3 covers 15 residues. V was shortened by 10 bases and J by 5 bases, with 20 bases between the two germline ends. CDR1 and CDR2 (germline): LNHDA, SQIVND (reference sequence). The CDR3 reads CATSRGPGETGELFF. CDR3 in DNA: TGTGCCACCTCAAGGGGGCCGGGGGAGACCGGGGAGCTGTTTTTT.